The TCR beta chain described here comes from a study of blood T cell repertoires in COVID-19. As for the study in general: From the United States, Italy and Spain came samples of acute and convalescent COVID-19. The cDNA or gDNA used as material had been derived from T cells, B-cell-depleted T cells, or PBMCs.

V trimming: 3 bases; J trimming: 7 bases; junction bases outside the gene matches: 9. The CDR3 length is 16 residues. The germline V gene has CDR1 MDHEN and CDR2 SYDVKM. A Seattle source enrolled patients during active infection and followed them longitudinally. Original methodology: Researchers report that nucleated cell counts were estimated from reference gene primer amplification. The assay was immunoSEQ multiplex PCR, and TCRdb's table has in-frame clones only and misses some. The V and J calls and the clone size are those of that table, but D and trimming were determined from the DNA. The table shows tens of thousands of clones, with about four fifths occurring only once.

The sequenced material came from peripheral blood. The sequence came from a man at least 80 years old with COVID-19, enrolled during active disease. The chain employs TRBV28 and TRBJ2-1; 10 nucleotides align to TRBD2. CDR3 sequence reads: CASSFPSSGRRNEQFF. The CDR3 region has the DNA TGTGCCAGCAGTTTCCCCTCTAGCGGGAGAAGGAATGAGCAGTTCTTC.